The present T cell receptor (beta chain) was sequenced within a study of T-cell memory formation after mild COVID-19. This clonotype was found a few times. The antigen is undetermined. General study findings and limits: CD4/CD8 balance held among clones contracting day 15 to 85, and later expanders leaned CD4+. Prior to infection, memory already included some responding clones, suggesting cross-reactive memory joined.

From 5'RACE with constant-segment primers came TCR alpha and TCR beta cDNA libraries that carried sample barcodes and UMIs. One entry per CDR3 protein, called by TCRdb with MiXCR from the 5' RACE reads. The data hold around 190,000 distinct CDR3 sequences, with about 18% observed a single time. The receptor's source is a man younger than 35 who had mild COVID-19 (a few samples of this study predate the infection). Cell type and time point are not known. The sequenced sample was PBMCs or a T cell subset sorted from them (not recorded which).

The CDR3 protein is CATSDGGAFGETQYF. The CDR3 region has the DNA TGTGCCACCAGTGATGGGGGGGCCTTTGGAGAGACCCAGTACTTC. The rearrangement uses TRBV24-1 and TRBJ2-5, with D tentatively TRBD2 (7 bases). Trimming pared 3 bases from V and 4 bases from J, leaving 14 bases between. Germline loops: CDR1 KGHDR, CDR2 SFDVKD. There are 15 residues in the CDR3.